A selection of T cell receptor beta chains follows, all from one sample in a study of Graves' ophthalmopathy and Graves' hyperthyroidism. TCRdb passed the multiplex PCR reads through MiXCR, listing each CDR3 protein once. The profile covers roughly 300,000 distinct CDR3 sequences, with about 17% appearing a single time and about 12% taken by the ten largest. Sequencing was carried out using peripheral blood. The receptors shown here come from an adult man with Graves' ophthalmopathy. CDR3s include the opening cysteine and the closing phenylalanine or tryptophan. D genes are given only for firm matches. Only some rows state a clone size, as once, few, many or a class for expanded clones.

cdr3_aa: CASSQGPGAQETQYF; cdr3_nt: TGTGCCAGCAGCCAAGGACCCGGGGCTCAAGAGACCCAGTACTTC; clone_size: many; v_call: TRBV4-2; j_call: TRBJ2-5; d_call: NA
cdr3_aa: CASMGSLRGAFF; cdr3_nt: TGTGCCAGTATGGGGAGCCTCCGAGGAGCTTTCTTT; clone_size: NA; v_call: TRBV19; j_call: TRBJ1-1; d_call: NA
cdr3_aa: CASSSPVTIETQYF; cdr3_nt: TGTGCCAGCAGTTCACCGGTGACAATAGAGACCCAGTACTTC; clone_size: many; v_call: TRBV6-2/TRBV6-3; j_call: TRBJ2-5; d_call: NA
cdr3_aa: CASSATLSGTGGLGYTF; cdr3_nt: TGTGCCAGCAGCGCAACCCTCTCCGGGACAGGGGGCCTTGGCTACACCTTC; clone_size: many; v_call: TRBV9; j_call: TRBJ1-2; d_call: TRBD1
cdr3_aa: CASRDHQPQHF; cdr3_nt: TGTGCCAGCAGAGATCATCAGCCCCAGCATTTT; clone_size: many; v_call: TRBV12-3/TRBV12-4; j_call: TRBJ1-5; d_call: NA
cdr3_aa: CASSVRGSGVRIDQPQHF; cdr3_nt: TGTGCCAGCAGTGTCCGGGGGAGCGGCGTAAGAATTGATCAGCCCCAGCATTTT; clone_size: many; v_call: TRBV2; j_call: TRBJ1-5; d_call: NA
cdr3_aa: CASFIVPYEQSF; cdr3_nt: TGTGCCTCTTTCATAGTCCCCTACGAGCAGTCCTTC; clone_size: NA; v_call: TRBV10-3; j_call: TRBJ2-7; d_call: NA
cdr3_aa: CASSTWTGRTEAFF; cdr3_nt: TGTGCCAGCAGCACCTGGACAGGGCGGACTGAAGCTTTCTTT; clone_size: many; v_call: TRBV5-8; j_call: TRBJ1-1; d_call: TRBD1
cdr3_aa: CASSTRDTGELFF; cdr3_nt: TGCGCCAGCAGTACCAGGGACACCGGGGAGCTGTTTTTT; clone_size: once; v_call: TRBV10-1; j_call: TRBJ2-2; d_call: NA
cdr3_aa: CASSALFSGANVLTF; cdr3_nt: TGTGCCAGCAGTGCCTTGTTCTCTGGGGCCAACGTCCTGACTTTC; clone_size: many; v_call: TRBV6-1; j_call: TRBJ2-6; d_call: NA
cdr3_aa: CTSSLVGHHGDSPLHF; cdr3_nt: TGTACCAGCAGCTTAGTTGGGCACCATGGGGATTCACCCCTCCACTTT; clone_size: few; v_call: TRBV11-2; j_call: TRBJ1-6; d_call: NA
cdr3_aa: CASTLTTTSGYTF; cdr3_nt: TGTGCCAGCACCCTGACCACCACCTCGGGCTACACCTTC; clone_size: NA; v_call: TRBV12-3/TRBV12-4; j_call: TRBJ1-2; d_call: NA
cdr3_aa: CASSSLSGYTF; cdr3_nt: TGTGCCAGCAGCTCCCTTTCTGGCTACACCTTC; clone_size: many; v_call: TRBV6-1; j_call: TRBJ1-2; d_call: NA
cdr3_aa: CSARDTNQPQHF; cdr3_nt: TGCAGTGCTAGGGACACAAATCAGCCCCAGCATTTT; clone_size: NA; v_call: TRBV20-1; j_call: TRBJ1-5; d_call: NA
cdr3_aa: CASSASTVNTEAFF; cdr3_nt: TGTGCCAGCAGTGCTTCGACAGTGAACACTGAAGCTTTCTTT; clone_size: few; v_call: TRBV27; j_call: TRBJ1-1; d_call: NA
cdr3_aa: CATSRAPGNPSETQYF; cdr3_nt: TGTGCCACCAGCAGGGCCCCGGGCAACCCCTCAGAGACCCAGTACTTC; clone_size: NA; v_call: TRBV15; j_call: TRBJ2-5; d_call: NA
cdr3_aa: CASSGAGAGIETQYF; cdr3_nt: TGTGCCAGCAGTGGGGCCGGAGCGGGGATAGAGACCCAGTACTTC; clone_size: many; v_call: TRBV2; j_call: TRBJ2-5; d_call: TRBD2
cdr3_aa: CASSVTGSMKTQYF; cdr3_nt: TGTGCCAGCAGCGTGACAGGGTCTATGAAGACCCAGTACTTC; clone_size: many; v_call: TRBV2; j_call: TRBJ2-5; d_call: TRBD1
cdr3_aa: CATQGPAGAYEQYF; cdr3_nt: TGTGCCACCCAAGGTCCAGCGGGGGCCTACGAGCAGTACTTC; clone_size: NA; v_call: TRBV6-1; j_call: TRBJ2-7; d_call: TRBD2
cdr3_aa: CARSFGAEETQYF; cdr3_nt: TGCGCCAGGAGCTTCGGCGCGGAGGAGACACAGTACTTC; clone_size: NA; v_call: TRBV5-1; j_call: TRBJ2-5; d_call: NA
cdr3_aa: CASSLRRGVGGYTF; cdr3_nt: TGTGCCAGCAGTTTAAGGAGGGGAGTCGGGGGCTACACCTTC; clone_size: many; v_call: TRBV12-3/TRBV12-4; j_call: TRBJ1-2; d_call: NA
cdr3_aa: CASRASAANTGELFF; cdr3_nt: TGTGCCAGCAGGGCGTCCGCAGCGAACACCGGGGAGCTGTTTTTT; clone_size: many; v_call: TRBV7-2; j_call: TRBJ2-2; d_call: NA
cdr3_aa: CASSLGKTQYF; cdr3_nt: TGTGCCAGCAGCCTGGGGAAGACCCAGTACTTC; clone_size: NA; v_call: TRBV12-3/TRBV12-4; j_call: TRBJ2-5; d_call: NA
cdr3_aa: CASSYLVGTSEAFF; cdr3_nt: TGTGCCAGCAGTTACCTCGTCGGGACCTCTGAAGCTTTCTTT; clone_size: many; v_call: TRBV6-2/TRBV6-3; j_call: TRBJ1-1; d_call: NA